This T cell receptor beta chain originates from a study of blood T cell repertoires in COVID-19. Sequenced by immunoSEQ multiplex PCR; TCRdb stores in-frame clones only, minus some. Of about 140,000 clones in the sample, 80% are singletons; the top ten hold about 4%. Source material: peripheral blood. The source of this sequence is a man between 65 and 80 years old who had recovered from COVID-19.

CDR3 sequence reads: CASSFWRQETQYF. CDR3 in DNA: TGTGCCAGCAGCTTCTGGCGGCAGGAGACCCAGTACTTC. The chain carries TRBV11-2 and TRBJ2-5, with D unclear. V was cut by 3 bases and J by 5 bases, with 10 bases left in between. This CDR3 contains 13 residues. CDR1 is SGHAT and CDR2 is FQNNGV in the germline V gene.